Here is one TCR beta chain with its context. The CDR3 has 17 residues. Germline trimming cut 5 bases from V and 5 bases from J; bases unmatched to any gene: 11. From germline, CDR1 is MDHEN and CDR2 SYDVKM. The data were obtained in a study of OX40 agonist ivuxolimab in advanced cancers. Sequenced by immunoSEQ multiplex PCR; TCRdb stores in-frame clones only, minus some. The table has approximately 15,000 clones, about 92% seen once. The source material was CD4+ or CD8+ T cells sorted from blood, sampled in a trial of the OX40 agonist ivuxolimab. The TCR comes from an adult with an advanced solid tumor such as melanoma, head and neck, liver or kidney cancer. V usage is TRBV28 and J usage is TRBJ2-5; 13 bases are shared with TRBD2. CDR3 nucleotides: TGTGCCAGCAGTCTAGGACTAGCGGGGGCCGGCCCGGAGACCCAGTACTTC. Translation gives CASSLGLAGAGPETQYF.